The T cell receptor beta chain under discussion was sequenced for a study of identical twins. This clonotype was recorded a few times. What it recognizes is unknown. General observations from the study: Compared with unrelated sharing, twin-shared out-of-frame alpha sequences had more low-probability sequences. Clonotypes of the beta chain that were abundant in cord blood carried fewer insertions (memory repertoires showed none). Models underestimated TCR alpha sharing (out-of-frame) in monozygotic twins.

TCRdb independently ran MiXCR on the 5' RACE reads; one entry per CDR3 protein. This repertoire shows approximately 300,000 distinct CDR3 sequences, roughly 10% found once; its top ten account for under 7.5%. The data were also submitted as part of a second study, on yellow fever vaccine responses in identical twins.

The TCR originated in a woman younger than 30 in good health. The sequenced material came from CD8+ T cells sorted from blood.

DNA of the CDR3: TGCAGTGCCGCCGACCGGTACCAAGAGACCCAGTACTTC. Protein: CSAADRYQETQYF. The V call is TRBV20-1, the J call TRBJ2-5; the D is unclear. Trimming removed 6 bases at V and 0 bases at J, with 11 bases between. The CDR3 spans 13 residues. Germline V lookup: CDR1 DFQATT, CDR2 SNEGSKA (reference sequence).